This note documents a single TCR beta chain sequence. Its antigen has not been determined. No clone much larger than this one lies a single base away; base qualities are absent. Library prep was done by the immunoSEQ multiplex PCR assay. For the multiplex PCR, a mixture combining 60 forward primers for TCR Vbeta segments and 13 reverse primers for TCR Jbeta segments was used. Amplification of the CDR3 region of rearranged TCR beta genes was performed with a multiplex PCR assay on genomic DNA. The Illumina HiSeq System was used to sequence the amplified TCR beta libraries as 87-base-pair reads. Per the authors' processing: Across the roughly 670 repertoires, a later analysis counted tens of millions of unique TCR beta chains, about 10 million of which were shared by at least two donors. Raw reads were error-corrected and collapsed into unique sequences by a nearest-neighbor algorithm in which closely related sequences were merged to remove PCR and sequencing errors. Alignment of CDR3 sequences to IMGT reference sequences was used to assign V, D and J gene segments. Each retained sequence needed at least a six-nucleotide match to both a V gene segment and a J gene segment. A rearrangement counted as productive if the CDR3 had no stop codons and remained in frame with V and J, and every other rearrangement counted as non-productive. CDR3 was defined by IMGT convention, running from the second conserved V-encoded cysteine to the conserved J-encoded phenylalanine. Sequences without an unambiguous match to a single V gene segment were excluded from the earlier analysis of about 630 of the donors. In an earlier analysis of around 590 of the donors, a V segment was called functional when productive rearrangements were above 56.7%, and segregating when the standard deviation between donors exceeded 5%. A statistical classification framework was built for diagnosing cytomegalovirus status from the catalog of TCR beta chain sequences. A later analysis assigned V and J genes by comparing TCR nucleotide sequences with IMGT/GENE-DB human TR gene sequences. The TCRdist pipeline was used in a later analysis to assign CDR3 sequences and most-parsimonious VDJ recombination scenarios. In a later analysis, each TCR beta chain was defined by its CDR3 amino acid sequence together with its V-gene family, and reads without a unique V-gene family were excluded. A later analysis removed over 500 highly shared, low-generation-probability nucleotide sequences to deal with suspected cross-contamination and a sequencing artifact. For each public chain, a later analysis derived a clonal expansion index from normalized ranks of inferred template counts within each repertoire. In a later analysis, generation probabilities were computed with a VDJ recombination model fitted to out-of-frame rearrangements, and the resulting probabilities were checked against IGoR. In a later analysis, TCR-TCR, TCR-HLA and TCR-CMV co-occurrence was scored with hypergeometric tests, and a repertoire-size bias correction was applied to TCR pairs. A later analysis estimated false discovery rates by permuting HLA or CMV assignments 20 times. In a later analysis, co-occurring TCRs were grouped with DBSCAN, and TCRdist sequence similarity was added when clustering was performed within HLA-allele-positive subsets. For co-occurrence clustering, repertoires with fewer than 30,000 or more than 120,000 public chains were excluded, along with roughly 5 repertoires with anomalous nucleotide sharing. In TCRdb, the immuneACCESS table is reduced to in-frame sequences with V and J assigned. These tables do not hold every clone; where another copy was compared, an unresolved V gene accounts for under half, and the others remain unexplained. The V and J calls and the clone size are those of that table, but D and trimming were determined from the DNA. Within this sample are about 190,000 clones, with around nine tenths of them counted one time only. Approximately 1.5% of the sample is taken by the ten largest.

The source of the sample is a study of cytomegalovirus exposure and HLA in healthy donors (dated by TCRdb to about 2017). As for the study more broadly: According to an earlier analysis of around 600 of the donors, about 179 million T cells yielded roughly 110 million unique TCR beta sequences and about 300 Gb of sequence data. All discovery cohort repertoires had been generated using a single sequencing platform. An earlier analysis of 587 of the donors used high-throughput TCR beta sequencing to judge whether each TCR beta V gene segment behaved as functional or pseudogenic. Genome-wide SNP genotypes for about 65% of the roughly 700 donors were used in a later genetic analysis, which treated that subset as a discovery cohort. The study aimed to test whether cataloging public T cell receptors could reveal signatures of past pathogen exposure. Roughly 300 gigabases of sequencing data and around 80 million unique TCR sequences made up an early release that covered 640 HLA-typed donors. The T cell repertoires of 666 subjects were profiled by immunosequencing and related to cytomegalovirus serostatus. Class I and class II HLA loci were covered by the typing at four-digit resolution. Alongside the repertoire data, information on donor age, sex, ethnicity and CMV serostatus was compiled. The genetic ancestry cluster associated with self-reported Caucasian donors included roughly four fifths of the 398 genotyped donors. Rather than drawing on any new phenotypic data, the later analysis identified candidate immune exposures from TCR beta sequences and the way those sequences occurred across donors. Four or five DR-DQ haplotypes were treated as single units for association and clustering because of strong linkage in the cohort. Typing coverage differed by locus: A, B, C, DRB1 and DQB1 were typed in about 620-640 donors, DQA1 in 522, DPA1 in 600 to 610, and DPB1 in just under 490. High-throughput TCR immunosequencing, statistical association of individual TCRs with disease status, and machine learning were combined to predict cytomegalovirus infection status. Among over 350 genotyped donors of the cohort, an average of around 240,000 unique TCR beta nucleotide sequences were sequenced per donor, roughly a sixth of them non-productive. To study patterns of TCR occurrence, a later analysis re-analyzed previously published TCR beta repertoires from 650 to 750 donors and added high-resolution HLA genotyping. A separate validation cohort of approximately 120 different subjects was used in addition to the roughly 670-subject first cohort.

The cohort consisted of hundreds of healthy bone marrow donors. Cohort members were all nominally healthy when sampled, although unrecorded immune exposures were likely present. The donor tested CMV seronegative and was one of the 352 seronegative cohort members. A peripheral blood sample was provided by each donor, and peripheral blood mononuclear cells were used for TCR beta sequencing. The Qiagen DNeasy Blood Extraction Kit was used to extract genomic DNA from the blood cell samples. General findings and caveats noted by the study authors: It was suggested by the authors that the approach could potentially be generalized to other disease states and immunological phenotypes. Immune exposure information for the cohort was limited to CMV serostatus. According to a later analysis, parvovirus B19, influenza, CMV and Epstein-Barr virus appeared linked to several top co-occurrence clusters. Linkage disequilibrium might explain the correlated functional status among segregating V segments, but an unknown experimental factor could not be excluded. A later analysis found that HLA-associated TCR beta chains were more clonally expanded and had lower generation probabilities than equally common non-associated chains. In both the original and validation cohorts, the classifier was reported to diagnose cytomegalovirus status with high specificity and sensitivity. A later genetic analysis associated a missense DCLRE1C variant with V-gene and J-gene trimming of TCR beta chains, and an independent cohort replicated the association. A few of the identified cytomegalovirus-associated TCR beta chains were confirmed in vitro to be specific for cytomegalovirus antigens. A cluster of highly shared sequence variants was judged likely to be a technical artifact of the sequencing pipeline. The presence/absence analyses assumed that sequencing depth was roughly uniform across donors, and that assumption may not be true. In a later analysis, the rate of TCR association differed among HLA loci, with DRB1 alleles having the most associated TCRs and HLA-C alleles having the fewest. A later genetic analysis reported fewer N-insertions in productive TCRs among donors in an Asian-associated ancestry cluster than the roughly 650-donor mean. Because counts were too low, seventeen rarely observed V segments, including chromosome 9 orphons, were excluded from the earlier analysis of 587 of the donors. An earlier analysis of some 560 of the donors showed that most TCR beta V segments appeared in productive rearrangements either about 90% or about 30% of the time, which broadly matched IMGT annotations. When HLA alleles, especially DR and DQ, strongly co-occurred, attributing TCR associations to individual alleles was difficult. In a later analysis, most CMV-associated TCR beta chains were found to appear HLA-restricted, with HLA associations seemingly driven largely by CMV exposure. A further reported finding was that TCR beta sequences accurately predicted the HLA-A and HLA-B alleles for most subjects in the first cohort. Across donors, most TCR sequences were observed very rarely, whereas some public TCRs were present in many individuals. Because some donors lacked HLA typing at each locus, the association tests relied only on the typed subset. This cohort had only TCR beta chains sequenced, and the lack of alpha or paired-chain data limited which features could be detected. The study listed approximately 150 TCR beta chains as associated with cytomegalovirus. Specific HLA alleles were associated with roughly 16,000 TCR beta sequences at a false discovery rate of 0.05 in a later analysis.

Specimen: PBMCs. The receptor's source is a woman aged 18-30 years in good health and CMV-seronegative.

In nucleotide form, the sequence is TGCGCCAGCAGTGAGCCCGGGACAGGGACAGATACGCAGTATTTT. It translates as CASSEPGTGTDTQYF. Rearrangement joined TRBV10-2 to TRBJ2-3, with 9 central nucleotides matching TRBD1. Trimming removed 2 bases from V and 3 bases from J; the gene matches leave 3 bases unexplained. CDR1 and CDR2 are drawn from the germline V gene: WSHSY, SAAADI. Spanning cysteine to phenylalanine, the CDR3 consists of 15 amino acids. Only CDR3 DNA is held: 45 bases, read in frame from base 1.